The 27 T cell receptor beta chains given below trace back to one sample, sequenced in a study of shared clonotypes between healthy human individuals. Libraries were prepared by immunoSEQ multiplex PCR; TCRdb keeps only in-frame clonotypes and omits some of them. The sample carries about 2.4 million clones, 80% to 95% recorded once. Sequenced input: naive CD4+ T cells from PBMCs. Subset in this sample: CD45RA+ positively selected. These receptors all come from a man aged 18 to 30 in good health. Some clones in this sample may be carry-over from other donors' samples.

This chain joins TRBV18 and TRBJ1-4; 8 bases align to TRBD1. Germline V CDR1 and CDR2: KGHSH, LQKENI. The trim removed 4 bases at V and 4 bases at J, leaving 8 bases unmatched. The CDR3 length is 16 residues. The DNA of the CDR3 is TGTGCCAGCTCACAAACAGGGACAGGTGTTAATGAAAAACTGTTTTTT. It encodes CASSQTGTGVNEKLFF.

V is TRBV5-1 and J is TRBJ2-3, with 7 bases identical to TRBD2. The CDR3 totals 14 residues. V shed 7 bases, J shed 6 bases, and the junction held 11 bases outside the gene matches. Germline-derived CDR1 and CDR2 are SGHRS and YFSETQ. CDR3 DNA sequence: TGCGCCAGCGCGAGCGGGAACCCACCGGATACGCAGTATTTT. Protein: CASASGNPPDTQYF.

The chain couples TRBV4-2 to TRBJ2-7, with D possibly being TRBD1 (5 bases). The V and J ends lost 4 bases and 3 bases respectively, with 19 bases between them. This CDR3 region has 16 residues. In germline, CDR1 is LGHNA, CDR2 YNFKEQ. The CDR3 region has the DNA TGTGCCAGCAGCCGAGGTGGGGCAGGGCCTGACTACGAGCAGTACTTC. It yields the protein CASSRGGAGPDYEQYF.

The CDR3 nucleotides read TGTGCCAGCAGCTCTGGGACAGGCCTAAGCACAGATACGCAGTATTTT. Its protein is CASSSGTGLSTDTQYF. The V call is TRBV11-3, the J call TRBJ2-3; 8 nucleotides match TRBD1. Germline-derived CDR1 and CDR2 are SGHNT and YENEEA. The V and J ends lost 4 bases and 0 bases, in that order; junction bases with no gene match: 6. The CDR3 consists of 16 residues.

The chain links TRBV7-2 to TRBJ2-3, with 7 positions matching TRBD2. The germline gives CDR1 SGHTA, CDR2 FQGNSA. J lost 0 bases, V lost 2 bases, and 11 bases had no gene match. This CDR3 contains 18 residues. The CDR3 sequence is CASSLSGLGGLSTDTQYF. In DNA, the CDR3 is TGTGCCAGCAGCTTAAGTGGATTGGGAGGGCTTAGCACAGATACGCAGTATTTT. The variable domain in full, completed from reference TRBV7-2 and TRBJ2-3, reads GAGVSQSPSNKVTEKGKDVELRCDPISGHTALYWYRQSLGQGLEFLIYFQGNSAPDKSGLPSDRFSAERTGGSVSTLTIQRTQQEDSAVYLCASSLSGLGGLSTDTQYFGPGTRLTVL.

The CDR3 sequence is CASRRTDMEGYTF. The DNA for the CDR3 is TGTGCCAGCAGACGCACCGACATGGAGGGCTACACCTTC. The gene calls are TRBV2 and TRBJ1-2; D is unresolved. The CDR3 loop spans 13 amino acids. CDR1 and CDR2 from the germline V gene are SNHLY and FYNNEI. Deletions cut 6 bases from V and 8 bases from J, with 16 bases between.

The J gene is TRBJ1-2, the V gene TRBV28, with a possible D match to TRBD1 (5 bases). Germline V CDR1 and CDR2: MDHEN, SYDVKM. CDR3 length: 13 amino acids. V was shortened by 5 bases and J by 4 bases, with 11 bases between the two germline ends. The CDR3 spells CASSAGTLYGYTF. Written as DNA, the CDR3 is TGTGCCAGCAGTGCCGGGACCCTCTATGGCTACACCTTC.

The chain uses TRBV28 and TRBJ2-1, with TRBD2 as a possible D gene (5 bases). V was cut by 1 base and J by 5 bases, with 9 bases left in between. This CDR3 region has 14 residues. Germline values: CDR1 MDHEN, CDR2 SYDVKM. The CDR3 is CASSLSWGDNEQFF. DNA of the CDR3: TGTGCCAGCAGTTTATCATGGGGAGACAATGAGCAGTTCTTC.

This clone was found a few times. The CDR3 nucleotides are TGCAGCGCCAACACCGGGACAGTTCGTACAACTGAAGCTTTCTTT. This encodes CSANTGTVRTTEAFF. The gene calls are TRBV29-1 and TRBJ1-1; TRBD1 matches at 7 bases. V lost 7 bases and J lost 5; bases outside the gene matches: 16. CDR1 is SQVTM, CDR2 ANQGSEA, per germline. The CDR3 contains 15 residues.

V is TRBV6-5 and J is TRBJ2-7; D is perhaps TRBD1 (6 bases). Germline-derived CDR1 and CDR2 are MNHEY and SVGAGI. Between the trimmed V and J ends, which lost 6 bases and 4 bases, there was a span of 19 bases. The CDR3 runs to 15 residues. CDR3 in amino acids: CASSHVFPGTYEQYF. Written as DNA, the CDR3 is TGTGCCAGCAGCCACGTGTTCCCCGGGACATACGAGCAGTACTTC.

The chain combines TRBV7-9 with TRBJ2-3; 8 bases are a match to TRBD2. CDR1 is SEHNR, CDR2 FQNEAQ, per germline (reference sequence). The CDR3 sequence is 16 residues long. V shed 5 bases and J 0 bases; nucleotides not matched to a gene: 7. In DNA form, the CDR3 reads TGTGCCAGCAGCATCACTAGCGGTTCTAGCACAGATACGCAGTATTTT. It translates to CASSITSGSSTDTQYF.

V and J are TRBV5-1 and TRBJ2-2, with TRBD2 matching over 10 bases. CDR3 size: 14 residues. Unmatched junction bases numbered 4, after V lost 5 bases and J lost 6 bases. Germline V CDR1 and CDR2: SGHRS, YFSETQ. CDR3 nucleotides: TGCGCCAGCAGGGCTAGCGGGAGCTCCGGGGAGCTGTTTTTT. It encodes CASRASGSSGELFF.

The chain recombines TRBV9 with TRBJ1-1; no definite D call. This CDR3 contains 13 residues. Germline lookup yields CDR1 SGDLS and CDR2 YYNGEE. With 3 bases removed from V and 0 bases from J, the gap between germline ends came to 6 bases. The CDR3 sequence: CASSALLNTEAFF. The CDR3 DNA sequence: TGTGCCAGCAGCGCTCTATTGAACACTGAAGCTTTCTTT.

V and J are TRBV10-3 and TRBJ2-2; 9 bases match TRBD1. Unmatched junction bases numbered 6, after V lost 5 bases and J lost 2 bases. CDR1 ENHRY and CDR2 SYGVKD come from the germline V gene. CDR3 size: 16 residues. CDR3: CAISKTGQGNTGELFF. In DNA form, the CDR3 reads TGTGCCATCAGTAAGACGGGACAGGGCAACACCGGGGAGCTGTTTTTT.

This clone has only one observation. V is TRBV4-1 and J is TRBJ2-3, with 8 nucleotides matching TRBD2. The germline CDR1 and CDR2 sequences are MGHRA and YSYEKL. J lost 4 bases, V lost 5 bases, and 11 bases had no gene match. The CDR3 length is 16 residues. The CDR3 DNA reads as TGCGCCAGCAGCGAACGGACTAGCAGCAGGCCAGATACGCAGTATTTT. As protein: CASSERTSSRPDTQYF.

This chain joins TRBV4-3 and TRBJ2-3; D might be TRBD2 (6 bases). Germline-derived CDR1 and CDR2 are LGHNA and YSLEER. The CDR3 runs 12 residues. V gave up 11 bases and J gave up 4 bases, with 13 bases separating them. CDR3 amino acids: CAGWGDSDTQYF. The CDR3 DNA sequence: TGCGCCGGGTGGGGGGATTCAGATACGCAGTATTTT.

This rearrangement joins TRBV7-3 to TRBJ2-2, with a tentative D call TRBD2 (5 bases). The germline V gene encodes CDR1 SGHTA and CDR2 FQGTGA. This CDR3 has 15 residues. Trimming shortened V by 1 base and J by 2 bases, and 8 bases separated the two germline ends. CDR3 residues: CASSLRRVNTGELFF. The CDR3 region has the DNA TGTGCCAGCAGCTTAAGGCGGGTCAACACCGGGGAGCTGTTTTTT.

CDR3 nucleotides: TGTGCCAGCAGTTCCCATGGGGGCCCGAGGACTGAAGCTTTCTTT. Amino acids: CASSSHGGPRTEAFF. This rearrangement joins TRBV28 to TRBJ1-1, with TRBD1 as a possible D gene (6 bases). This CDR3 region has 15 residues. V dropped 4 bases and J dropped 5 bases, with 17 bases sitting between them. Germline-derived CDR1 and CDR2 are MDHEN and SYDVKM.

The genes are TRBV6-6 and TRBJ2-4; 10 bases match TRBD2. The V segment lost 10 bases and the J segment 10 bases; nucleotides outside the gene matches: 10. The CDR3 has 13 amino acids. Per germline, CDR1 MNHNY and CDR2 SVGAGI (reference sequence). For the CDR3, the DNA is TGTGCCACCGCACCCCCTAGCGGGAGTATTCAGTACTTC. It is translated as CATAPPSGSIQYF.

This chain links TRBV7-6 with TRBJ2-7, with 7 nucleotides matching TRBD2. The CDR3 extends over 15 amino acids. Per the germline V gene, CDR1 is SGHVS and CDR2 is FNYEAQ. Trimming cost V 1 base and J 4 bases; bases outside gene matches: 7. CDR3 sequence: CASSLDSASGYEQYF. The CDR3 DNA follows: TGTGCCAGCAGCTTAGATTCGGCTAGCGGTTACGAGCAGTACTTC.

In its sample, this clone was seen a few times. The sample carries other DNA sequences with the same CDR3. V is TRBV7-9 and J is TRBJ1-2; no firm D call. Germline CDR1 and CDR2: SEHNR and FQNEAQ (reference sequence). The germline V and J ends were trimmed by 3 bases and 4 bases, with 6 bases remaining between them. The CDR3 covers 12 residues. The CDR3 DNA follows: TGTGCCAGCAGCTTTGAGGGCTATGGCTACACCTTC. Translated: CASSFEGYGYTF.

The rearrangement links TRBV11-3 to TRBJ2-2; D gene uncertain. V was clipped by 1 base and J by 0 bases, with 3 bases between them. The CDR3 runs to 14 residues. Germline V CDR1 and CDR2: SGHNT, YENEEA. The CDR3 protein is CASSLASNTGELFF. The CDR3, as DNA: TGTGCCAGCAGCTTAGCCTCGAACACCGGGGAGCTGTTTTTT.

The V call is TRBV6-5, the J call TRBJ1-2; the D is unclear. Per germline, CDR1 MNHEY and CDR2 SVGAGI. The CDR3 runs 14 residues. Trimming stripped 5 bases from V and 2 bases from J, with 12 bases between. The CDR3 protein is CASSETFTNYGYTF. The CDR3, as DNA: TGTGCCAGCAGTGAGACTTTCACCAACTATGGCTACACCTTC.

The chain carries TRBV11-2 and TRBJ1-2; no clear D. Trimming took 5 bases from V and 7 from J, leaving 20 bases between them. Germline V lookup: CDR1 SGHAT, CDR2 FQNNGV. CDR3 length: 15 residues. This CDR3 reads CASSPSTAAMSGYTF. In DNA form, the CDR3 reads TGTGCCAGCAGCCCTAGCACCGCAGCGATGTCTGGCTACACCTTC.

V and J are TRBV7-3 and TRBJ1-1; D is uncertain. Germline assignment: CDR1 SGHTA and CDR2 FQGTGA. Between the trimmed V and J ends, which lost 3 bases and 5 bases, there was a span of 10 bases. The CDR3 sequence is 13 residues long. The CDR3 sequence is CASSFGSQTEAFF. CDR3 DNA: TGTGCCAGCAGCTTTGGTTCGCAAACTGAAGCTTTCTTT.

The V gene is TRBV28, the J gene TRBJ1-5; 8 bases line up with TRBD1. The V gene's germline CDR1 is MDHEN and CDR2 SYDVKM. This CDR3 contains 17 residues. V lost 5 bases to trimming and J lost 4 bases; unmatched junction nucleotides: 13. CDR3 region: CASSPQGLRQGNQPQHF. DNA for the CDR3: TGTGCCAGCAGTCCGCAGGGCCTAAGACAGGGGAATCAGCCCCAGCATTTT. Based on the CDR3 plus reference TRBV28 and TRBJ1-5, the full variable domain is DVKVTQSSRYLVKRTGEKVFLECVQDMDHENMFWYRQDPGLGLRLIYFSYDVKMKEKGDIPEGYSVSREKKERFSLILESASTNQTSMYLCASSPQGLRQGNQPQHFGDGTRLSIL.

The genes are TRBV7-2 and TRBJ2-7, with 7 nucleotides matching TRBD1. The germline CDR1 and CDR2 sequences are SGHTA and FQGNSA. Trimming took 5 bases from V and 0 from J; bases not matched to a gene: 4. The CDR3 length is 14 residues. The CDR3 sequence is CASSRQGTSYEQYF. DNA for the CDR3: TGTGCCAGCAGCCGACAGGGAACCTCCTACGAGCAGTACTTC.